The 29 T cell receptor beta chains given below trace back to one sample, sequenced in a study of T-cell memory formation after mild COVID-19. TCRdb reprocessed the 5' RACE reads via MiXCR and lists one record per CDR3 protein. Of 250,000 to 300,000 distinct CDR3 sequences in the sample, 16% were seen once. The sequenced sample consisted of PBMCs or a T cell subset sorted from them (not recorded which). The receptors shown here come from a young man who had mild COVID-19 (a few samples of this study predate the infection). Cell type and time point are not known.

The chain uses TRBV20-1 and TRBJ2-5; 9 bases are a match to TRBD2. Losses at the gene ends were 6 bases for V and 2 bases for J; bases not matched to a gene: 10. Per germline, CDR1 DFQATT and CDR2 SNEGSKA (reference sequence). The CDR3 spans 15 residues. Here the CDR3 reads CSARNSGGGQETQYF. Written as DNA, the CDR3 is TGCAGTGCAAGAAATAGCGGGGGAGGACAAGAGACCCAGTACTTC.

This clonotype was seen more than once but under ten times. The V call is TRBV15, the J call TRBJ1-4, with D tentatively TRBD1 (5 bases). The CDR3 totals 16 residues. Germline V lookup: CDR1 LNHNV, CDR2 YYDKDF (reference sequence). V lost 6 bases and J lost 12, with 26 bases in between. The DNA of the CDR3 is TGTGCCACCAGTACTCTAGGGGCCTGGCGTGGCTCGGAACTGTTTTTT. Amino acid sequence: CATSTLGAWRGSELFF.

A few counts support this clonotype. The chain links TRBV5-1 to TRBJ1-2, with D unresolved. This CDR3 has 15 residues. V was pared by 0 bases and J by 4 bases, with 13 bases between. The V gene's germline CDR1 is SGHRS and CDR2 YFSETQ. This chain's CDR3 is CASSLEPPGFYGYTF. In DNA, the CDR3 is TGCGCCAGCAGCTTGGAACCCCCTGGGTTCTATGGCTACACCTTC.

The chain has TRBV7-3 and TRBJ2-4; a weak D match, TRBD1 (7 bases). This CDR3 comprises 16 residues. Trimming took 5 bases from V and 3 from J, leaving 17 bases between them. Germline-derived CDR1 and CDR2 are SGHTA and FQGTGA. The CDR3 protein is CASSTGGGAVKNIQYF. The CDR3 region has the DNA TGTGCCAGCAGCACAGGAGGGGGCGCAGTCAAAAACATTCAGTACTTC. The whole variable domain, remainder taken from reference TRBV7-3 and TRBJ2-4, is GAGVSQTPSNKVTEKGKYVELRCDPISGHTALYWYRQSLGQGPEFLIYFQGTGAADDSGLPNDRFFAVRPEGSVSTLKIQRTERGDSAVYLCASSTGGGAVKNIQYFGAGTRLSVL.

The chain recombines TRBV4-1 with TRBJ1-1, with D possibly matching TRBD1 (6 bases). Trimming removed 0 bases at V and 10 bases at J, with 12 bases between. This CDR3 is built from 13 residues. Germline CDR1 MGHRA, CDR2 YSYEKL. CDR3 DNA: TGCGCCAGCAGCCAAGATCGGGGGCGGCGAGCTTTCTTT. It encodes CASSQDRGRRAFF.

This clonotype was seen ten or more times. J is TRBJ2-4 and V is TRBV7-9; TRBD1 is a possible D gene (5 bases). Germline CDR1 and CDR2: SEHNR and FQNEAQ (reference sequence). The ends were cut back, 2 bases at V and 6 bases at J, with 8 bases in the middle. The CDR3 covers 13 residues. The CDR3 is CASSLPGINIQYF. The DNA for the CDR3 is TGTGCCAGCAGCTTACCAGGGATAAACATTCAGTACTTC. Drawing the rest from reference TRBV7-9 and TRBJ2-4, the complete variable domain is DTGVSQNPRHKITKRGQNVTFRCDPISEHNRLYWYRQTLGQGPEFLTYFQNEAQLEKSRLLSDRFSAERPKGSFSTLEIQRTEQGDSAMYLCASSLPGINIQYFGAGTRLSVL.

This clonotype has just a few counts. The chain is built from TRBV15 and TRBJ2-1; 10 bases map to TRBD1. The CDR3 length is 14 residues. V gave up 5 bases and J gave up 6 bases; unmatched junction bases: 4. Germline V gene lookup returns CDR1 LNHNV and CDR2 YYDKDF (reference sequence). The CDR3 DNA reads as TGTGCCACCAGCCTGCGGACAGGGGGCAATGAGCAGTTCTTC. Amino acids: CATSLRTGGNEQFF.

This clonotype was seen a few times. V usage is TRBV20-1 and J usage is TRBJ2-1; D unresolved. The V end was cut by 5 bases, the J end by 0 bases, with 14 bases between. The length of the CDR3 is 15 residues. Per germline, CDR1 DFQATT and CDR2 SNEGSKA (reference sequence). DNA of the CDR3: TGCAGTGCTGGACCAGATACGCACTCCTACAATGAGCAGTTCTTC. Amino acids: CSAGPDTHSYNEQFF.

The gene calls are TRBV7-9 and TRBJ2-7; possibly TRBD1 for D (5 bases). The CDR3 totals 15 residues. CDR1 and CDR2 from the germline V gene are SEHNR and FQNEAQ (reference sequence). The ends were cut back, 3 bases at V and 0 bases at J, with 12 bases in the middle. The CDR3 region is CASSLTVSSSYEQYF. CDR3 sequence (DNA): TGTGCCAGCAGCTTGACAGTGTCGAGCTCCTACGAGCAGTACTTC.

The chain joins TRBV2 to TRBJ1-2; TRBD1 matches at 8 bases. The germline V gene has CDR1 SNHLY and CDR2 FYNNEI. The CDR3 sequence is 13 residues long. V shed 6 bases, J shed 4 bases, and the junction held 4 bases outside the gene matches. The CDR3 loop reads CASRTDRGYGYTF. The DNA of the CDR3 is TGTGCCAGCAGAACCGACAGGGGCTATGGCTACACCTTC.

The chain couples TRBV7-2 to TRBJ2-5; D perhaps matches TRBD2 (5 bases). Trimming shortened V by 5 bases and J by 5 bases, and 15 bases separated the two germline ends. The CDR3 spans 14 residues. Looked up from germline, CDR1 is SGHTA and CDR2 is FQGNSA. The CDR3 is CASSPMTRAETQYF. As DNA, the CDR3 is TGTGCCAGCAGCCCCATGACGCGGGCGGAGACCCAGTACTTC.

The table lists this clonotype with a few counts. The chain uses TRBV6-6 and TRBJ2-3; possible D gene TRBD2, 6 bases. The CDR3 has 17 residues. Trimming shortened V by 0 bases and J by 2 bases, and 15 bases separated the two germline ends. Germline V CDR1 and CDR2: MNHNY, SVGAGI (reference sequence). The CDR3 reads CASSYSGVAALTDTQYF. The CDR3 nucleotides are TGTGCCAGCAGTTACTCCGGGGTAGCGGCACTCACAGATACGCAGTATTTT.

The chain is built from TRBV5-6 and TRBJ1-2, with D perhaps TRBD1 (6 bases). Germline CDR1 SGHDT, CDR2 YYEEEE. This CDR3 contains 15 residues. Deletions cut 2 bases from V and 2 bases from J, with 13 bases between. Here the CDR3 reads CASSFTDRRNYGYTF. The DNA of the CDR3 is TGTGCCAGCAGCTTTACCGACAGGAGGAACTATGGCTACACCTTC.

V is TRBV5-1 and J is TRBJ2-3; a weak D match, TRBD2 (6 bases). This CDR3 comprises 16 residues. Trimming pared 5 bases from V and 2 bases from J, leaving 18 bases between. Germline-derived CDR1 and CDR2 are SGHRS and YFSETQ. The CDR3 DNA reads TGCGCCAGCAGTAGGGTCGGGGGATTGAACACAGATACGCAGTATTTT. Amino acid sequence: CASSRVGGLNTDTQYF.

This clonotype showed up many times. The V call is TRBV5-1, the J call TRBJ1-1, with 7 bases identical to TRBD1. Germline CDR1 and CDR2: SGHRS and YFSETQ. The V and J ends lost 4 bases and 4 bases, in that order; junction bases with no gene match: 10. This CDR3 region has 15 residues. The CDR3: CASSPPRQGGTEAFF. In nucleotides, the CDR3 is TGCGCCAGCAGCCCTCCGAGACAGGGAGGCACTGAAGCTTTCTTT.

The genes are TRBV29-1 and TRBJ2-5; either TRBD1 or TRBD2 may fit D (6 bases each). The CDR3 covers 14 residues. Deletions cut 6 bases from V and 1 base from J, with 15 bases between. Germline V gives CDR1 SQVTM, CDR2 ANQGSEA. The CDR3 nucleotides are TGCAGCGTCGAGGGGGGTAACAGCCAAGAGACCCAGTACTTC. It specifies CSVEGGNSQETQYF.

This clonotype was detected only a few times. The chain is built from TRBV7-8 and TRBJ2-7; D tentatively reads TRBD1 or TRBD2 (5 bases each). The CDR3 loop spans 13 amino acids. In germline, CDR1 is SGHVS, CDR2 FQNEAQ. Trimming removed 3 bases at V and 3 bases at J, with 9 bases between. CDR3 loop: CASSLGPNYEQYF. CDR3 DNA: TGTGCCAGCAGCTTGGGACCTAACTACGAGCAGTACTTC.

The rearrangement joins TRBV6-1 to TRBJ1-6; tentatively, D is TRBD1 (5 bases). Germline V lookup: CDR1 MNHNS, CDR2 SASEGT. Trimming shortened V by 0 bases and J by 8 bases, and 17 bases separated the two germline ends. There are 17 residues in the CDR3. In nucleotides, the CDR3 is TGTGCCAGCAGTGAAGCTGGACTCAGGGATTCGGATTCACCCCTCCACTTT. Translating gives CASSEAGLRDSDSPLHF.

J is TRBJ2-1 and V is TRBV5-1; TRBD2 matches at 8 bases. This CDR3 is 16 amino acids long. With V trimmed by 5 bases and J by 1 base, 8 bases remained unmatched. CDR1 and CDR2 (germline): SGHRS, YFSETQ. DNA of the CDR3: TGCGCCAGCAGAACCACTAGCGGCGGTTCCTACAATGAGCAGTTCTTC. This sequence encodes CASRTTSGGSYNEQFF.

The rearrangement links TRBV9 to TRBJ1-6; TRBD1 agrees at 7 bases. The CDR3 has 14 amino acids. Losses at the gene ends were 4 bases for V and 12 bases for J; bases not matched to a gene: 10. Germline CDR1 SGDLS, CDR2 YYNGEE. Here the CDR3 reads CASSPRQGRGPLHF. Written as DNA, the CDR3 is TGTGCCAGCAGCCCAAGACAGGGAAGGGGACCCCTCCACTTT.

The chain employs TRBV3-1 and TRBJ1-2; the D gene is possibly TRBD1 (5 bases). The V and J ends lost 0 bases and 5 bases respectively, with 7 bases between them. Germline loops: CDR1 LGHDT, CDR2 YNNKEL (reference sequence). The CDR3 length is 13 residues. CDR3: CASSQDGTYGYTF. The CDR3 DNA sequence: TGTGCCAGCAGCCAAGATGGGACTTATGGCTACACCTTC.

The chain uses TRBV2 and TRBJ2-7; 7 positions agree with TRBD1. Germline V CDR1 and CDR2: SNHLY, FYNNEI. V was pared by 5 bases and J by 2 bases, with 12 bases of the junction left unmatched. The CDR3 has 16 residues. The CDR3 sequence is CASSSPGTEYPYEQYV. The CDR3 DNA reads as TGTGCCAGCAGTTCGCCCGGGACAGAATACCCCTACGAGCAGTACGTC.

The chain employs TRBV21-1 and TRBJ2-3; no DNA check was done on the table's D call, TRBD2. TRBV21-1 is an annotated pseudogene. This CDR3 has 15 residues. CDR3 nucleotide sequence: TGTGCCAGCAGCAATCCGCCGGGGACTAGAGATACGCAGTATTTT. This codes for CASSNPPGTRDTQYF.

The sample holds a few counts of this clonotype. This chain connects TRBV20-1 to TRBJ1-1, with D possibly TRBD1 on 5 matching bases. Trimming left V 3 bases short and J 0 bases short, with 20 bases between. Germline V gene sequence: CDR1 DFQATT, CDR2 SNEGSKA (reference sequence). CDR3 length: 17 residues. DNA for the CDR3: TGCAGTGCTAGGGGGTTACGTAGGGGACCGATGAACACTGAAGCTTTCTTT. Translation gives CSARGLRRGPMNTEAFF.

This clonotype has just a few counts. The V gene is TRBV28, the J gene TRBJ2-7; 8 bases fit TRBD1. After removal of 3 bases from V and 2 bases from J, the junction contained 3 bases not matched to a gene. Germline CDR1 is MDHEN and CDR2 is SYDVKM. There are 14 residues in the CDR3. CDR3 loop: CASSFLDRAYEQYV. In DNA form, the CDR3 reads TGTGCCAGCAGTTTTTTGGACAGGGCCTACGAGCAGTACGTC.

V and J are TRBV5-4 and TRBJ2-5; the D call may be TRBD1 or TRBD2 (5 bases each). The germline V gene encodes CDR1 SGHNT and CDR2 YYREEE (reference sequence). Trimming removed 4 bases at V and 4 bases at J, with 14 bases between. The CDR3 loop spans 14 amino acids. CDR3 amino acids: CASSRGGAGETQYF. Written as DNA, the CDR3 is TGTGCCAGCAGCCGTGGTGGGGCGGGAGAGACCCAGTACTTC.

This clonotype was seen only a few times. This chain uses TRBV29-1 with TRBJ2-7; D is tentatively TRBD1 or TRBD2 (5 bases each). CDR3 length: 13 residues. Germline CDR1 reads SQVTM; CDR2 reads ANQGSEA. V lost 7 bases and J 7 bases, leaving 20 bases between the germline ends. The CDR3 DNA sequence: TGCAGCGGCAAGAGGGGCGGTCTAGGGGAGCAGTACTTC. This encodes CSGKRGGLGEQYF.

J is TRBJ1-2 and V is TRBV20-1; TRBD1 aligns across 10 bases. Germline values: CDR1 DFQATT, CDR2 SNEGSKA (reference sequence). This CDR3 has 14 amino acids. After removal of 3 bases from V and 5 bases from J, the junction contained 6 bases not matched to a gene. CDR3 nucleotide sequence: TGCAGTGCTAGTCGGACAGGGGGTGGTTATGGCTACACCTTC. It translates to CSASRTGGGYGYTF.

In its sample, this clonotype was seen many times. V gene TRBV5-1 combines with J gene TRBJ2-5, with D possibly called TRBD1 or TRBD2 (5 bases each). Deletions cut 2 bases from V and 5 bases from J, with 16 bases between. The CDR3 has 15 residues. Germline V lookup: CDR1 SGHRS, CDR2 YFSETQ. The CDR3 coding sequence is TGCGCCAGCAGCTTAGCAGGGTCCCGGGACGAGACCCAGTACTTC. Its protein product is CASSLAGSRDETQYF. The variable domain in full, with the rest retrieved from reference TRBV5-1 and TRBJ2-5, is KAGVTQTPRYLIKTRGQQVTLSCSPISGHRSVSWYQQTPGQGLQFLFEYFSETQRNKGNFPGRFSGRQFSNSRSEMNVSTLELGDSALYLCASSLAGSRDETQYFGPGTRLLVL.